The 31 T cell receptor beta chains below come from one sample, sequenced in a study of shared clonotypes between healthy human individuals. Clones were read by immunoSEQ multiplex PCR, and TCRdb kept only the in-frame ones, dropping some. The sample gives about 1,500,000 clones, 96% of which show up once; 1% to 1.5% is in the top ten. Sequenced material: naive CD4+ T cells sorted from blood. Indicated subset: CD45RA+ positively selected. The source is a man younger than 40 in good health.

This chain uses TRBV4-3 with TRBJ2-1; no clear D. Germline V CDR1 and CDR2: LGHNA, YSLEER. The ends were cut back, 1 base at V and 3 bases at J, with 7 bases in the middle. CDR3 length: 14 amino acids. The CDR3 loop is CASSQVCCYNEQFF. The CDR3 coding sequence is TGCGCCAGCAGCCAAGTCTGTTGCTACAATGAGCAGTTCTTC.

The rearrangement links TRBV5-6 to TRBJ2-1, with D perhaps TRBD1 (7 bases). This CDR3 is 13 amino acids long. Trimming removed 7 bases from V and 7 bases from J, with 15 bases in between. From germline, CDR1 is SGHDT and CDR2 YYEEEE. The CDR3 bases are TGTGCCAGCCACTCACAGGGGAGGAATGAGCAGTTCTTC. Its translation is CASHSQGRNEQFF.

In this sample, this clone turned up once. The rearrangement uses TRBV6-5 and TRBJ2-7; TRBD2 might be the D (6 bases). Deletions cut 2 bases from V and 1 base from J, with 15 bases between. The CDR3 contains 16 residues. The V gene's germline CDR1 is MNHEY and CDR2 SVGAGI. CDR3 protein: CASSYHFKTSSYEQYF. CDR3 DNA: TGTGCCAGCAGTTACCACTTCAAGACTAGTTCCTACGAGCAGTACTTC.

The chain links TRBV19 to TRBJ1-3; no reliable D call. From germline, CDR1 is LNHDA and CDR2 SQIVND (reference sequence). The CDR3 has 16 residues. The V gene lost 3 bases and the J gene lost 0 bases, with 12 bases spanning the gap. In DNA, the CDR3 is TGTGCCAGTAGTATCGCGACTGGGTTCTCTGGAAACACCATATATTTT. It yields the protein CASSIATGFSGNTIYF.

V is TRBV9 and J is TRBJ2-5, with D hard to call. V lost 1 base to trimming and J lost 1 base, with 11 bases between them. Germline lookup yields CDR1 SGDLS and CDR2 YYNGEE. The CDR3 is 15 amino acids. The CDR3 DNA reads TGTGCCAGCAGCGTATCAGGAGTCCCCCAAGAGACCCAGTACTTC. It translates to CASSVSGVPQETQYF.

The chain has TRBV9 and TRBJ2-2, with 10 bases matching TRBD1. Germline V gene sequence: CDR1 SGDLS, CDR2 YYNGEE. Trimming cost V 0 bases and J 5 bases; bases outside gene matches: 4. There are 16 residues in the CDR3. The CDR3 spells CASSVGGTGVTGELFF. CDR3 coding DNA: TGTGCCAGCAGCGTAGGTGGGACAGGGGTTACCGGGGAGCTGTTTTTT.

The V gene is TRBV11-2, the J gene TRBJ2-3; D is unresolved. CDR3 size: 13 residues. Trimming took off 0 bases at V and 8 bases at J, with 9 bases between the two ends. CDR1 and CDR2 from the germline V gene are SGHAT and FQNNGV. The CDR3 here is CASSLEVARTQYF. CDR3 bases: TGTGCCAGCAGCTTAGAGGTAGCCCGTACGCAGTATTTT.

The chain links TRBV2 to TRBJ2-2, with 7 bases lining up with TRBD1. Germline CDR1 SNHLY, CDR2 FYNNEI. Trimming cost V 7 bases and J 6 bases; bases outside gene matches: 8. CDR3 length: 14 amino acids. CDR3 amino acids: CASNPTGVPGELFF. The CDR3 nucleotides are TGTGCCAGCAACCCCACAGGGGTTCCCGGGGAGCTGTTTTTT.

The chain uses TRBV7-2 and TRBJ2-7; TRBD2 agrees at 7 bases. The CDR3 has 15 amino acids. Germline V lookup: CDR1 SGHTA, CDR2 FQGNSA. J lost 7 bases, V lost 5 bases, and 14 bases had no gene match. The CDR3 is CASSPRGGENFEQYF. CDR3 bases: TGTGCCAGCAGCCCCCGGGGAGGGGAAAACTTTGAGCAGTACTTC.

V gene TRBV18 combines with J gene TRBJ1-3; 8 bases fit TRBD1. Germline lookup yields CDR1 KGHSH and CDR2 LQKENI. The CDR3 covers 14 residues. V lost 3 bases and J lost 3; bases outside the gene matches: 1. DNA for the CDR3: TGTGCCAGCTCACCCGACAGGGGTGGAAACACCATATATTTT. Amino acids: CASSPDRGGNTIYF.

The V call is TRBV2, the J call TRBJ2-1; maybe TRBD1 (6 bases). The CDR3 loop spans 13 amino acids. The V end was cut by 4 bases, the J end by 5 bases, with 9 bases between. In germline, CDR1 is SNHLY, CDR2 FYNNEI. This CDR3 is CASSVYRDNEQFF. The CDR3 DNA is TGTGCCAGCAGTGTCTACAGGGACAATGAGCAGTTCTTC.

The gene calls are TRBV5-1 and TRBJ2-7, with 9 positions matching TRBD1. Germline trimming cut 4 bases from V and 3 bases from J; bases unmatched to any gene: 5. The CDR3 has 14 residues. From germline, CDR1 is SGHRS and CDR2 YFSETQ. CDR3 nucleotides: TGCGCCAGCAGCCAAGGGACAGGGATCTACGAGCAGTACTTC. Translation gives CASSQGTGIYEQYF.

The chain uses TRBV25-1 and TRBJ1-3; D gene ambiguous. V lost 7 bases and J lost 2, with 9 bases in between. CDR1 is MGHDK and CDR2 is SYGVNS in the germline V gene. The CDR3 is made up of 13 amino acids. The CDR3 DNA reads TGTGCCAGCACCGGGTGGCCTGGAAACACCATATATTTT. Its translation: CASTGWPGNTIYF.

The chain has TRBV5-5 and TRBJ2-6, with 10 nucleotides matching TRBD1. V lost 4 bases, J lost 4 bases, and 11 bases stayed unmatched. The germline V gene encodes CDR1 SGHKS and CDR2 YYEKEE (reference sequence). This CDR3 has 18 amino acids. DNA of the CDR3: TGTGCCAGCAGCCAACGGGACAGGGGTCTGTTGGGGGCCAACGTCCTGACTTTC. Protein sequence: CASSQRDRGLLGANVLTF.

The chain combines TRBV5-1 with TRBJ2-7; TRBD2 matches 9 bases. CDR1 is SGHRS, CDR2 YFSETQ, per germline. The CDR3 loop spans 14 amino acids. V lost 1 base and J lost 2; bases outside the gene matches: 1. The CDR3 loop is CASSLIAGAYEQYF. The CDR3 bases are TGCGCCAGCAGCTTGATAGCGGGAGCCTACGAGCAGTACTTC.

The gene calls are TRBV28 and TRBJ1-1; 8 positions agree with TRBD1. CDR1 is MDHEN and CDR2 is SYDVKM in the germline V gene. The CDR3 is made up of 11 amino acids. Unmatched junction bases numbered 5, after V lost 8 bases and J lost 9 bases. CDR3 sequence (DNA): TGTGCCAGCCGGGACAGGCGAAAAGCTTTCTTT. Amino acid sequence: CASRDRRKAFF.

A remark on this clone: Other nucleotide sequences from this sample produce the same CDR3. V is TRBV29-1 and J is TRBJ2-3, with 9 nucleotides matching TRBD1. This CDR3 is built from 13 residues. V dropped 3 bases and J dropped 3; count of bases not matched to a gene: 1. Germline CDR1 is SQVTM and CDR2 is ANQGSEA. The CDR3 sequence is CSVEGQGTDTQYF. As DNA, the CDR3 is TGCAGCGTTGAGGGACAGGGAACAGATACGCAGTATTTT.

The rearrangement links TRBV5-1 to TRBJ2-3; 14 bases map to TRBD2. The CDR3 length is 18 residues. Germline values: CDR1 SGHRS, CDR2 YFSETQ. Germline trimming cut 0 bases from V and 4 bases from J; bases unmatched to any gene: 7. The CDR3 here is CASSLAGTSGSMADTQYF. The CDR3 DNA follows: TGCGCCAGCAGCTTGGCCGGGACTAGCGGGAGTATGGCAGATACGCAGTATTTT. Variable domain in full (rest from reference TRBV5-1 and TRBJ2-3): KAGVTQTPRYLIKTRGQQVTLSCSPISGHRSVSWYQQTPGQGLQFLFEYFSETQRNKGNFPGRFSGRQFSNSRSEMNVSTLELGDSALYLCASSLAGTSGSMADTQYFGPGTRLTVL.

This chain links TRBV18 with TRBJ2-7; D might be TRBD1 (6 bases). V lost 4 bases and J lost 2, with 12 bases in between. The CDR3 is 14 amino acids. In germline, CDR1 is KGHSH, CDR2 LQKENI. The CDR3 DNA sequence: TGTGCCAGCTCACTTACGACAGGCCCCTACGAGCAGTACTTC. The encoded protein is CASSLTTGPYEQYF.

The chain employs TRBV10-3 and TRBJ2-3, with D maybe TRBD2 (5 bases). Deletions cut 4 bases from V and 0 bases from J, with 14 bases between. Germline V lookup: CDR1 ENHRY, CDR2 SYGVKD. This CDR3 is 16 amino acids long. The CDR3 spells CAISGHASGSTDTQYF. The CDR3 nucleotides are TGTGCCATCAGTGGCCACGCCAGCGGTAGCACAGATACGCAGTATTTT.

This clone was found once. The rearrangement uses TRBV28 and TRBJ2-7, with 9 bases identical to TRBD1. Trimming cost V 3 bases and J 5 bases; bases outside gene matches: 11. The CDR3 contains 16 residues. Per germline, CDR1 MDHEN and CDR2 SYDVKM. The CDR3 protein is CASSFFPGTGTHEQYF. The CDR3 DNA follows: TGTGCCAGCAGTTTCTTCCCCGGGACAGGGACCCACGAGCAGTACTTC. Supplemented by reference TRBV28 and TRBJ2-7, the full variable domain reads DVKVTQSSRYLVKRTGEKVFLECVQDMDHENMFWYRQDPGLGLRLIYFSYDVKMKEKGDIPEGYSVSREKKERFSLILESASTNQTSMYLCASSFFPGTGTHEQYFGPGTRLTVT.

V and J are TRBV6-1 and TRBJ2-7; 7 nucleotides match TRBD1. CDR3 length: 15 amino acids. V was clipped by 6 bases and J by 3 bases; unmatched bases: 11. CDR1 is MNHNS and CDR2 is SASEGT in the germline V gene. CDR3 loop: CASRETGTVFYEQYF. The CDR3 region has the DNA TGTGCCAGCAGAGAAACCGGGACAGTCTTCTACGAGCAGTACTTC.

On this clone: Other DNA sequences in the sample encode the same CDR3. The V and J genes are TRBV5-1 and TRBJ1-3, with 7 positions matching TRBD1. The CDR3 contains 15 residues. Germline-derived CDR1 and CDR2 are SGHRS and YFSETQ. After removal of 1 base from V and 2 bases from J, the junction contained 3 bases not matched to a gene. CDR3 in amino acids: CASSLTGATGNTIYF. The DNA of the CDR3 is TGCGCCAGCAGCTTGACAGGGGCAACTGGAAACACCATATATTTT.

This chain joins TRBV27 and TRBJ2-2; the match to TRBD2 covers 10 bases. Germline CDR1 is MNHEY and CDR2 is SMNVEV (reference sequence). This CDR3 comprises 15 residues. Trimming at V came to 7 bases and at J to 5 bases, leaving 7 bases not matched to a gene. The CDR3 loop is CASKTAGGRTGELFF. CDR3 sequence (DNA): TGTGCCAGCAAAACAGCGGGAGGGAGGACCGGGGAGCTGTTTTTT.

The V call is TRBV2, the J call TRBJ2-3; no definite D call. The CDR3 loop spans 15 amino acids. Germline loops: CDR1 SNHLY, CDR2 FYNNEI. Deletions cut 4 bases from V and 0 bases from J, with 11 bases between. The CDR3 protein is CASSVMFQSTDTQYF. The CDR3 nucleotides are TGTGCCAGCAGTGTGATGTTCCAAAGCACAGATACGCAGTATTTT.

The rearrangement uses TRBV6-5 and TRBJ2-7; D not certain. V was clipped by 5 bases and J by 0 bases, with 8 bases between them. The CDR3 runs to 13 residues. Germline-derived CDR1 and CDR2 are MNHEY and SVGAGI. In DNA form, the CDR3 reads TGTGCCAGCAGTCCCTTACTCTCCTACGAGCAGTACTTC. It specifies CASSPLLSYEQYF.

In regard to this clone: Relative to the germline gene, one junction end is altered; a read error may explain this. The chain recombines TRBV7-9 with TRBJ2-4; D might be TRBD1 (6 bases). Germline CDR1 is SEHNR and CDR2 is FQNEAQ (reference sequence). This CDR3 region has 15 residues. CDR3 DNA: TGTGCCAGCAGCTTATCTGGAACGGGACACCATTCCCTGAACTTC. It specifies CASSLSGTGHHSLNF. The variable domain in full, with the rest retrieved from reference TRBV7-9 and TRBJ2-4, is DTGVSQNPRHKITKRGQNVTFRCDPISEHNRLYWYRQTLGQGPEFLTYFQNEAQLEKSRLLSDRFSAERPKGSFSTLEIQRTEQGDSAMYLCASSLSGTGHHSLNFGAGTRLSVL.

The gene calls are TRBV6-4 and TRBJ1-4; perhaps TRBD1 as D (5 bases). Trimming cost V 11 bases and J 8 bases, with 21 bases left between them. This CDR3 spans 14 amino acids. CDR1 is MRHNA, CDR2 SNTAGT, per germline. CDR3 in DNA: TGTGCCGGACCACCCGTGGAGGGGTACGAAAAACTGTTTTTT. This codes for CAGPPVEGYEKLFF.

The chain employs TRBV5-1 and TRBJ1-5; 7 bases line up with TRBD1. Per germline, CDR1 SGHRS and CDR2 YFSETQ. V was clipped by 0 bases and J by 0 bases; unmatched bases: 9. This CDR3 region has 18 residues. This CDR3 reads CASSLVPRDRYSNQPQHF. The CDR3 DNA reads TGCGCCAGCAGCTTGGTCCCCCGGGACAGATATAGCAATCAGCCCCAGCATTTT.

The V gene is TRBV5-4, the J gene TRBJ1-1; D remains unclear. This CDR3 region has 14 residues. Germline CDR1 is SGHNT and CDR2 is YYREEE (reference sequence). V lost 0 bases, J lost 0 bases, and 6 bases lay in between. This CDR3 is CASSLVGVNTEAFF. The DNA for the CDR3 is TGTGCCAGCAGCTTGGTGGGCGTGAACACTGAAGCTTTCTTT.

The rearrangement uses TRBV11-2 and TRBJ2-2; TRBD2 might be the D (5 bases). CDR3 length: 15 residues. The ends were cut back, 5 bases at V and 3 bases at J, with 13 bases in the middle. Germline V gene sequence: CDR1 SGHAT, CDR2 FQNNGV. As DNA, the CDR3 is TGTGCCAGCAGCCCGGGATTGCGGGACACCGGGGAGCTGTTTTTT. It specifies CASSPGLRDTGELFF.